The 7 T cell receptor beta chains listed next were all sequenced from one sample in a study of blood T cell repertoires in COVID-19. Sequencing used immunoSEQ multiplex PCR; TCRdb keeps in-frame clones, though not all of them. The sample has over 200,000 clones; approximately 85% are singletons. The material sequenced was PBMCs or T cells enriched from blood (not recorded which). The receptors stem from a woman aged 45-65 years who had recovered from COVID-19.

This chain uses TRBV7-9 with TRBJ2-7; D unclear. Germline-derived CDR1 and CDR2 are SEHNR and FQNEAQ (reference sequence). Trimming shortened V by 1 base and J by 6 bases, and 13 bases separated the two germline ends. This CDR3 region has 14 residues. The CDR3, as DNA: TGTGCCAGCAGCTTAGGAAACGGTTTCGGCGAGCAGTACTTC. Amino acid sequence: CASSLGNGFGEQYF.

The rearrangement uses TRBV10-1 and TRBJ2-1, with TRBD2 identical over 8 bases. V lost 0 bases to trimming and J lost 3 bases; unmatched junction nucleotides: 4. The V gene's germline CDR1 is WNHNN and CDR2 SYGVQD (reference sequence). This CDR3 has 16 residues. The CDR3 nucleotides read TGCGCCAGCAGTGAGTCGATAGCGGGGCGCTACAATGAGCAGTTCTTC. This encodes CASSESIAGRYNEQFF.

The count of this clone is one. One end of the junction fails to match germline, which may point to a read error. The chain combines TRBV11-2 with TRBJ1-1, with TRBD1 identical over 8 bases. This CDR3 has 14 residues. Germline CDR1 reads SGHAT; CDR2 reads FQNNGV. The CDR3 region has the DNA TGTGCCAGCAGCCTAGACAGGGGAAGCACTGAAGCTTTCTTT. Its translation is CASSLDRGSTEAFF.

The chain joins TRBV11-2 to TRBJ2-7; 8 nucleotides align to TRBD2. CDR1 and CDR2 (germline): SGHAT, FQNNGV. J was trimmed by 2 bases and V by 1 base; bases with no gene match: 1. This CDR3 has 14 amino acids. For the CDR3, the DNA is TGTGCCAGCAGCTTAGTAGCGGGGACCTACGAGCAGTACTTC. Its translation is CASSLVAGTYEQYF.

This chain links TRBV6-5 with TRBJ1-2; 9 bases fit TRBD1. This CDR3 comprises 15 residues. Trimming at V came to 7 bases and at J to 4 bases, leaving 10 bases not matched to a gene. The germline V gene encodes CDR1 MNHEY and CDR2 SVGAGI. The CDR3 nucleotides read TGTGCCAGCACCCTTGGACAGGGGCCCAGCTATGGCTACACCTTC. This codes for CASTLGQGPSYGYTF.

This chain uses TRBV7-9 with TRBJ1-4, with 7 positions matching TRBD1. The CDR3 is 15 amino acids. Per germline, CDR1 SEHNR and CDR2 FQNEAQ (reference sequence). V was pared by 5 bases and J by 4 bases, with 7 bases of the junction left unmatched. This CDR3 is CASSPPGTVNEKLFF. CDR3 coding DNA: TGTGCCAGCAGCCCGCCCGGGACAGTTAATGAAAAACTGTTTTTT.

The V gene is TRBV10-3, the J gene TRBJ1-4; the D gene is possibly TRBD1 (5 bases). The length of the CDR3 is 15 residues. Trimming left V 4 bases short and J 2 bases short, with 11 bases between. Per the germline V gene, CDR1 is ENHRY and CDR2 is SYGVKD. CDR3 in amino acids: CAISGSGNTNEKLFF. In DNA, the CDR3 is TGTGCCATCAGTGGATCAGGGAACACTAATGAAAAACTGTTTTTT.